This T cell receptor beta chain is from a study of T cell responses to AZD1222 COVID-19 vaccine. The CDR3 covers 17 residues. Deletions cut 2 bases from V and 4 bases from J, with 21 bases between. Germline CDR1 is MNHNS and CDR2 is SASEGT. The repertoire was sequenced with immunoSEQ multiplex PCR; TCRdb's copy has only in-frame clones and lacks some. Found here are some 91,000 clones, approximately 91% of them singletons; the top ten hold roughly 2.3%. The sequence was collected from an adult in good health. The sample was peripheral blood, taken on day 0 of AZD1222 vaccination. V is TRBV6-1 and J is TRBJ2-7; D is perhaps TRBD2 (6 bases). CDR3 nucleotides: TGTGCCAGCAGTGAAAGTTTAGCCCGGGACTTTTTATACGAGCAGTACTTC. Translated: CASSESLARDFLYEQYF.